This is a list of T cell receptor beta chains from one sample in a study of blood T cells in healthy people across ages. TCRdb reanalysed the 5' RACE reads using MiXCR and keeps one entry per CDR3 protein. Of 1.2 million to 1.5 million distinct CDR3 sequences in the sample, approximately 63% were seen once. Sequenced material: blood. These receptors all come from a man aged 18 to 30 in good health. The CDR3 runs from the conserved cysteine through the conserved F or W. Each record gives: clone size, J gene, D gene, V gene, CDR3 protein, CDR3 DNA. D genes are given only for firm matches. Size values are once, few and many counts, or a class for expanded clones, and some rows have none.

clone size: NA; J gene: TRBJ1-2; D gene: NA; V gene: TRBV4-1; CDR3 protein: CASSQIDSMGNYGYTF; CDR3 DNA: TGCGCCAGCAGCCAAATTGACAGCATGGGAAACTATGGCTACACCTTC
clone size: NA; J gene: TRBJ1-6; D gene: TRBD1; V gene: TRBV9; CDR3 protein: CASSGRTGLNSPLHF; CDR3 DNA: TGTGCCAGCAGCGGTAGGACAGGGTTAAATTCACCCCTCCACTTT
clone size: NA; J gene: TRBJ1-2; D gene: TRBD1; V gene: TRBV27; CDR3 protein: CASWRGQGAWDGYTF; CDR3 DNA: TGTGCCAGCTGGCGTGGCCAGGGGGCATGGGATGGCTACACCTTC
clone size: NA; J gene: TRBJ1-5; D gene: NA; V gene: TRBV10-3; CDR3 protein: CAISESREGPQHF; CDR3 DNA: TGTGCCATCAGTGAGTCGAGGGAAGGTCCCCAGCATTTT
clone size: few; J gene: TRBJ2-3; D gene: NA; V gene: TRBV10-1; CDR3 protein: CASSESLRRGTQYF; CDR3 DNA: TGCGCCAGCAGTGAGTCTCTTCGGCGTGGCACGCAGTATTTT
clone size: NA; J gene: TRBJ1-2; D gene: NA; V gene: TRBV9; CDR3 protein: CASSVAGSRNGYTF; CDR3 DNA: TGTGCCAGCAGCGTAGCGGGCAGCCGAAATGGCTACACCTTC
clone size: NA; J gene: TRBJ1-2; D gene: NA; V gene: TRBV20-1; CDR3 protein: CSASATRNRMGGYTF; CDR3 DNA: TGCAGTGCTAGCGCGACCAGGAATCGAATGGGAGGCTACACCTTC
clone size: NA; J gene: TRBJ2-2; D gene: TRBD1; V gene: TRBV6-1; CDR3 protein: CAIGQTGGTGELFF; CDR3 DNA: TGTGCCATTGGACAGACAGGGGGGACCGGGGAGCTGTTTTTT
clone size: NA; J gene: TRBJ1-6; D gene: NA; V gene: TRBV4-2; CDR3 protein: CASSQLNLGSPLHF; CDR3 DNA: TGTGCCAGCAGCCAATTAAATTTGGGTTCACCCCTCCACTTT
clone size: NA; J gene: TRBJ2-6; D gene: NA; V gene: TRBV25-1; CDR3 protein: CATLDYTSGANVLTF; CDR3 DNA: TGTGCCACCCTGGACTACACCTCTGGGGCCAACGTCCTGACTTTC
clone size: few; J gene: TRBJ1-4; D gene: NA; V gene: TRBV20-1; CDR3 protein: CSARIRGREKLFF; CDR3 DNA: TGCAGTGCTAGAATCCGCGGACGTGAAAAACTGTTTTTT
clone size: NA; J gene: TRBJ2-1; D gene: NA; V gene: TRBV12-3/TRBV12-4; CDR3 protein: CASGRHEQFF; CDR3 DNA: TGTGCCAGCGGTCGGCATGAGCAGTTCTTC
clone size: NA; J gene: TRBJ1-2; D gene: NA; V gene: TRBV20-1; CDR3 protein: CSARDDTVYGYTF; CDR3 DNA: TGCAGTGCTAGAGATGATACAGTCTATGGCTACACCTTC
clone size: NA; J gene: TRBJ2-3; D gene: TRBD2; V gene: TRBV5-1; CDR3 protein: CASSLEGTSGRSDTQYF; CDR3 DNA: TGCGCCAGCAGCTTGGAAGGGACTAGCGGGAGGTCAGATACGCAGTATTTT
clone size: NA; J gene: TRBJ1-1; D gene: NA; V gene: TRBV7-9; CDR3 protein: CASSPNTGLGTEAFF; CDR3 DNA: TGTGCCAGCAGCCCGAATACCGGGTTAGGCACTGAAGCTTTCTTT
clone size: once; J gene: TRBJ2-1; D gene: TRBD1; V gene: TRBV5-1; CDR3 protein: CASSLAGDRVNEQFF; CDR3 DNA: TGCGCCAGCAGCTTGGCGGGTGACAGGGTTAATGAGCAGTTCTTC
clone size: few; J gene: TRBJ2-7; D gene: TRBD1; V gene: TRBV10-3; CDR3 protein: CAAGRDSDYEQYF; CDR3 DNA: TGTGCCGCAGGCCGGGACAGCGACTACGAGCAGTACTTC
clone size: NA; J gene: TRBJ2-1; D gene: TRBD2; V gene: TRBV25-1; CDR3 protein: CAIKTSGSCEQFF; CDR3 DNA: TGTGCCATCAAGACTAGCGGGAGTTGTGAGCAGTTCTTC
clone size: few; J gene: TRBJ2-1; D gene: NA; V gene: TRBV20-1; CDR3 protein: CSALPPSSYNEQFF; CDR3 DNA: TGCAGTGCCCTTCCCCCGAGCTCCTACAATGAGCAGTTCTTC
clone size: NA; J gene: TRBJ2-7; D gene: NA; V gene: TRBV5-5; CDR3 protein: CASTSSKFIQGEQYF; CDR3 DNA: TGTGCCAGCACTTCCTCAAAGTTCATTCAGGGCGAGCAGTACTTC
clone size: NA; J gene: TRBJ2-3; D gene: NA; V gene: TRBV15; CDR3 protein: CATSRVHLTDTQYF; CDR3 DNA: TGTGCCACCAGCAGAGTTCACCTAACAGATACGCAGTATTTT
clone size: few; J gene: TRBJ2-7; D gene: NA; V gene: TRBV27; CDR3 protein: CASSPGVTEQYF; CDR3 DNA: TGTGCCAGCAGTCCAGGGGTGACCGAGCAGTACTTC
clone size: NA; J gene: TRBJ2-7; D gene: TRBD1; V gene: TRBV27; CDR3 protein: CASSSPSGGSYNEQYF; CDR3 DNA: TGTGCCAGCAGTTCCCCTTCAGGGGGCTCCTACAATGAGCAGTACTTC
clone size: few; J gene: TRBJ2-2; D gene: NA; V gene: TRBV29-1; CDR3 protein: CSVDDSTGELFF; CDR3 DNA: TGCAGCGTTGATGACAGCACCGGGGAGCTGTTTTTT
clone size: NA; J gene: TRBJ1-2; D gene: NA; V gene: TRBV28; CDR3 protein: CASSLPQNYGYTF; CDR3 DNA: TGTGCCAGCAGTTTACCACAGAACTATGGCTACACCTTC
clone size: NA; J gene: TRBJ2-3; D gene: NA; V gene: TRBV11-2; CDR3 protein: CASGPGRQRGHTDTQYF; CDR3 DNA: TGTGCCAGCGGCCCAGGAAGGCAGCGGGGACACACAGATACGCAGTATTTT
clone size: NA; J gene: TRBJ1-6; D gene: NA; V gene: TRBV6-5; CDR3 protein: CASSLALSYNSPLHF; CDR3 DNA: TGTGCCAGCAGTTTGGCACTCTCCTATAATTCACCCCTCCACTTT
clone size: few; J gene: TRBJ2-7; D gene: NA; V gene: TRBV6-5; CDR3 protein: CASRARVTAYEQYF; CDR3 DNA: TGTGCCAGCAGAGCCCGGGTCACCGCCTACGAGCAGTACTTC
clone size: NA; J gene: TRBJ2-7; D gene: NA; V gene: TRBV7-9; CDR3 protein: CASSFRGPIGEQYF; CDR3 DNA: TGTGCCAGCAGCTTCCGGGGTCCCATTGGAGAGCAGTACTTC
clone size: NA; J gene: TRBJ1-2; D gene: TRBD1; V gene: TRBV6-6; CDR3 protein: CASSYPTGNYGYTF; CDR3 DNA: TGTGCCAGCAGTTACCCGACAGGGAACTATGGCTACACCTTC
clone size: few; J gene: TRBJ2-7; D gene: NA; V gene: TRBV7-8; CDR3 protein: CASSMVGTYEQYF; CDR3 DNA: TGTGCCAGCAGCATGGTGGGAACCTACGAGCAGTACTTC
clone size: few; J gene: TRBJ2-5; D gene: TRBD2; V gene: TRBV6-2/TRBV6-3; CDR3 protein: CASSYSGAFNQETQYF; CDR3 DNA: TGTGCCAGCAGTTACAGCGGGGCTTTCAATCAGGAGACCCAGTACTTC
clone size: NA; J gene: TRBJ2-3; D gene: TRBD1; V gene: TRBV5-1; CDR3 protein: CASSTQGQVLTDTQYF; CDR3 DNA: TGCGCCAGCAGCACCCAAGGACAGGTTTTGACAGATACGCAGTATTTT